Below, one T cell receptor beta chain is given with its context. The sample belongs to a study of chronic HIV infection and antiretroviral therapy. MiXCR, applied by TCRdb to the 5' RACE reads, yields one record per CDR3 protein. This sample carries approximately 30,000 distinct CDR3 sequences, about 9.7% of them seen once, and the ten largest clones take 2.5%. The CDR3 consists of 14 residues. The germline V gene has CDR1 SNHLY and CDR2 FYNNEI. J was trimmed by 8 bases and V by 1 base; bases with no gene match: 3. Sequences were obtained from peripheral blood. The clonotype comes from an adult who had HIV and had not received antiretroviral therapy, or was an uninfected healthy control (not recorded which). The V and J genes are TRBV2 and TRBJ2-1, with TRBD2 matching 9 bases. CDR3 sequence: CASSEGGRGDEQFF. Here the CDR3 DNA reads TGTGCCAGCAGTGAAGGCGGGAGGGGAGATGAGCAGTTCTTC.